This T cell receptor beta chain was retrieved from a study of cytomegalovirus exposure and HLA in healthy donors. PCR primers comprised 60 Vbeta and 13 Jbeta primers. Generated by immunoSEQ multiplex PCR, the TCRdb table keeps only in-frame clones and is missing some. This table has approximately 130,000 clones, approximately 85% appearing once. The length of the CDR3 is 16 residues. Looked up from germline, CDR1 is SGDLS and CDR2 is YYNGEE. The ends lost 0 bases at V and 1 base at J; junction bases unmatched: 2. The sample was PBMCs. This chain links TRBV9 with TRBJ2-3; 10 bases line up with TRBD1. This receptor was identified in a boy aged 10-17 years in good health and CMV-seronegative. CDR3 nucleotides: TGTGCCAGCAGCGTAGTCGGGACAGGGGGCACAGATACGCAGTATTTT. It codes for CASSVVGTGGTDTQYF.